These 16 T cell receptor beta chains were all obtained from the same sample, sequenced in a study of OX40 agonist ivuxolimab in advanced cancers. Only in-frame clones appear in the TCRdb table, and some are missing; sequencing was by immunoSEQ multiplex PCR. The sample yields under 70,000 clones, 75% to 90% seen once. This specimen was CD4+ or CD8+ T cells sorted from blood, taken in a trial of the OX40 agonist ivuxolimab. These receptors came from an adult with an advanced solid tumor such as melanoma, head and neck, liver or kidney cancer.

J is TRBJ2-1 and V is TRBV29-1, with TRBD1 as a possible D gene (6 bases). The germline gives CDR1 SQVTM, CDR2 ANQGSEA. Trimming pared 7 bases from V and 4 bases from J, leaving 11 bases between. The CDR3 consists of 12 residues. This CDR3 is CSAPGTYNEQFF. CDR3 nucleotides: TGCAGCGCCCCCGGGACATACAATGAGCAGTTCTTC.

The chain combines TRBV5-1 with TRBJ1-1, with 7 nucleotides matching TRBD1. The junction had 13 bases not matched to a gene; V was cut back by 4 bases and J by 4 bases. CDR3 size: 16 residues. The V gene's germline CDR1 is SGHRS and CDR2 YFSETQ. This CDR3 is CASSAGLTGLSTEAFF. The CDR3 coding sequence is TGCGCCAGCAGCGCGGGCCTGACAGGGTTGAGCACTGAAGCTTTCTTT.

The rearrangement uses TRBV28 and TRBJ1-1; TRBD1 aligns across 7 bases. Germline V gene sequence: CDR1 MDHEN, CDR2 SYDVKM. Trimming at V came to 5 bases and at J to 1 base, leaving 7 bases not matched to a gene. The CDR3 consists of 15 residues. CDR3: CASSPGDRQNTEAFF. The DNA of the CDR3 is TGTGCCAGCAGTCCGGGGGACAGACAGAACACTGAAGCTTTCTTT.

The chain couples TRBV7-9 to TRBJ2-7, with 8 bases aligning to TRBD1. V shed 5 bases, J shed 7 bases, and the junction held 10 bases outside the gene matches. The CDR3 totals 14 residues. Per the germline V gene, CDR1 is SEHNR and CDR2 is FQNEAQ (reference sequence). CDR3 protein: CASSPGQGEREQYF. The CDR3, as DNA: TGTGCCAGCAGCCCAGGACAGGGTGAGAGGGAGCAGTACTTC.

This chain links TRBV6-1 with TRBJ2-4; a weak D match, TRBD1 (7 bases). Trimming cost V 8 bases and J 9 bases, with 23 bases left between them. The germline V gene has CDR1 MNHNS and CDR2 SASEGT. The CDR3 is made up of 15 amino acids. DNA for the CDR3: TGTGCCAGCCATGACACGGCAGGGGGGTATGGCATTCAGTACTTC. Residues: CASHDTAGGYGIQYF.

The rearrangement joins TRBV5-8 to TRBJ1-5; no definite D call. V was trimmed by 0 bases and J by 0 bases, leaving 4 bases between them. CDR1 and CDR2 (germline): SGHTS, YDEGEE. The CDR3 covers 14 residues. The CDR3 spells CASSLGGSNQPQHF. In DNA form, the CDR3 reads TGTGCCAGCAGCTTGGGGGGTAGCAATCAGCCCCAGCATTTT.

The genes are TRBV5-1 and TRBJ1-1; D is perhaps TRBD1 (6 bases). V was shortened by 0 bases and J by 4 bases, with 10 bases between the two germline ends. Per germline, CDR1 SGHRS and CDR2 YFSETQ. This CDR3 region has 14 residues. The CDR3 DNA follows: TGCGCCAGCAGCTTGGCCGGACAGACCACTGAAGCTTTCTTT. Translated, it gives CASSLAGQTTEAFF.

The CDR3: CAWSPDSYEQYF. CDR3 nucleotide sequence: TGTGCCTGGAGTCCGGACAGCTACGAGCAGTACTTC. The V gene is TRBV30, the J gene TRBJ2-7; tentative D call: TRBD1 (6 bases). The V gene's germline CDR1 is GTSNPN and CDR2 SVGIG (reference sequence). Trimming removed 2 bases at V and 3 bases at J, with 8 bases between. The CDR3 sequence is 12 residues long.

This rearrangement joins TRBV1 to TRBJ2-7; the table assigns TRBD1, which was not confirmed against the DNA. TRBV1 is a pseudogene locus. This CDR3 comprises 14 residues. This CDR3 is CTSRGTVEIHEQYF. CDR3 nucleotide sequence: TGCACCAGCAGGGGGACAGTCGAAATCCACGAGCAGTACTTC.

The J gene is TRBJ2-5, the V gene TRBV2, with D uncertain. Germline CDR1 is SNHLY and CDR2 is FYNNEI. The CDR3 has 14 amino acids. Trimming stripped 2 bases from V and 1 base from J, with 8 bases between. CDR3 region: CASSETTAQETQYF. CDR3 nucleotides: TGTGCCAGCAGTGAAACAACAGCCCAAGAGACCCAGTACTTC.

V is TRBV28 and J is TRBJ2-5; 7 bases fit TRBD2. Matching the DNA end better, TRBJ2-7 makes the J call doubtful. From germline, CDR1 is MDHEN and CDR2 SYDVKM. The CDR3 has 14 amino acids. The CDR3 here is CASIGRELAYEQYF. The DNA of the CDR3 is TGTGCCAGTATCGGGCGGGAGCTAGCCTACGAGCAGTACTTC.

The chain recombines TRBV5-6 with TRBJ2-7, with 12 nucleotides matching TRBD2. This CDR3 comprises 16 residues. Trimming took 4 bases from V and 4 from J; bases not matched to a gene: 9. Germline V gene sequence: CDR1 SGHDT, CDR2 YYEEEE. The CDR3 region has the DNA TGTGCCAGCAGCCACCGGACTAGCGGGACCCCGTACGAGCAGTACTTC. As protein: CASSHRTSGTPYEQYF.

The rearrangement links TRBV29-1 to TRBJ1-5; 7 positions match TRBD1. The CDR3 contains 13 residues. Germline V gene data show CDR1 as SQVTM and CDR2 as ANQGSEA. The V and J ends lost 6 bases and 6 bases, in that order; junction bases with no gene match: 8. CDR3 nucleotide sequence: TGCAGCGTGGGATCAGGGGGGCGTCAGCCCCAGCATTTT. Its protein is CSVGSGGRQPQHF.

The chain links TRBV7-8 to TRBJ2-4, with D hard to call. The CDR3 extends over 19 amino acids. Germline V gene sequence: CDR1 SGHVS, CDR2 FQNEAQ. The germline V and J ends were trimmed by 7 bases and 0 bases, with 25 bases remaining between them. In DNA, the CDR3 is TGTGCCAGCACCTTTCGCCACCTGAACAGCTTTCTAGCCAAAAACATTCAGTACTTC. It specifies CASTFRHLNSFLAKNIQYF. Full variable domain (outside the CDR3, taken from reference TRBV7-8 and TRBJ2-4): GAGVSQSPRYKVAKRGQDVALRCDPISGHVSLFWYQQALGQGPEFLTYFQNEAQLDKSGLPSDRFFAERPEGSVSTLKIQRTQQEDSAVYLCASTFRHLNSFLAKNIQYFGAGTRLSVL.

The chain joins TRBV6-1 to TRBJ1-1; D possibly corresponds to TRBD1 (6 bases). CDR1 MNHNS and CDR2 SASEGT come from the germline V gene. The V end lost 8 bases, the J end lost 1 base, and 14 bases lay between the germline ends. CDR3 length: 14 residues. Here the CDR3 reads CASDPGGSNTEAFF. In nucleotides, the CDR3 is TGTGCCAGCGACCCCGGGGGCTCGAACACTGAAGCTTTCTTT.

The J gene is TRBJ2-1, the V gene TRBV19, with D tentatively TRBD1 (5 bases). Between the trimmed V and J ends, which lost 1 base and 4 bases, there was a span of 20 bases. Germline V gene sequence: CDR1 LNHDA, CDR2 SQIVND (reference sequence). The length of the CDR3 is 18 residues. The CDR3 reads CASSIGAGRILLYNEQFF. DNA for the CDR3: TGTGCCAGTAGTATAGGGGCAGGGCGCATCCTTCTTTACAATGAGCAGTTCTTC.